This passage covers 32 T cell receptor beta chains from one sample sequenced in a study of spatial heterogeneity in lung cancer. Notes on the study in general: Mutation tallies in tumors tracked expanded intratumoral alpha and beta TCR counts.

TCRdb reprocessed the 5' RACE reads with MiXCR, giving one entry per CDR3 protein. The sample carries some 3,100 distinct CDR3 sequences, over 10% recorded once. Which antigens these TCRs recognize remains unknown. Regarding time point: sample taken at primary tumor resection. This sample comprised lung tumor tissue, obtained at surgery. These receptors came from a male donor with early-stage non-small cell lung cancer.

This clonotype is medium-sized by share. This sequence joins TRBV9 and TRBJ2-7, with a possible D match to TRBD1 (6 bases). CDR3 size: 14 residues. In germline, CDR1 is SGDLS, CDR2 YYNGEE. Trimming took 4 bases from V and 3 from J, leaving 14 bases between them. CDR3: CASSPGALDYEQYF. In DNA form, the CDR3 reads TGTGCCAGCAGCCCAGGGGCGCTGGACTACGAGCAGTACTTC. Full variable domain (remainder filled in from reference TRBV9 and TRBJ2-7): DSGVTQTPKHLITATGQRVTLRCSPRSGDLSVYWYQQSLDQGLQFLIQYYNGEERAKGNILERFSAQQFPDLHSELNLSSLELGDSALYFCASSPGALDYEQYFGPGTRLTVT.

By share, this clonotype counts as medium-sized. The CDR3 sequence is CASSLGYNEQFF. For the CDR3, the DNA is TGTGCCAGCAGCCTTGGCTACAATGAGCAGTTCTTC. V and J are TRBV14 and TRBJ2-1; D call uncertain. This CDR3 has 12 residues. V gave up 4 bases and J gave up 3 bases, with 4 bases separating them. From germline, CDR1 is SGHDN and CDR2 FVKESK.

This clonotype ranks as medium-sized. The chain carries TRBV18 and TRBJ1-4, with unresolved D. Trimming took off 2 bases at V and 7 bases at J, with 11 bases between the two ends. In germline, CDR1 is KGHSH, CDR2 LQKENI. The length of the CDR3 is 14 residues. CDR3: CASSPESDGEKLFF. The CDR3 bases are TGTGCCAGCTCACCAGAAAGTGACGGTGAAAAACTGTTTTTT.

V and J are TRBV12-3 or TRBV12-4 and TRBJ1-4; D perhaps matches TRBD1 (5 bases). V was clipped by 3 bases and J by 8 bases, with 10 bases between them. This CDR3 has 13 amino acids. The CDR3 nucleotides read TGTGCCAGCAGTTTGCCCCGGGGGGAAAAACTGTTTTTT. Amino acid sequence: CASSLPRGEKLFF.

This clonotype was counted ten times or more. The chain links TRBV5-1 to TRBJ2-3; D gene ambiguous. There are 11 residues in the CDR3. V was shortened by 3 bases and J by 7 bases, with 6 bases between the two germline ends. Germline V CDR1 and CDR2: SGHRS, YFSETQ. For the CDR3, the DNA is TGCGCCAGCAGCTACGATAATACGCAGTATTTT. Translating it yields CASSYDNTQYF. Drawing the rest from reference TRBV5-1 and TRBJ2-3, the complete variable domain is KAGVTQTPRYLIKTRGQQVTLSCSPISGHRSVSWYQQTPGQGLQFLFEYFSETQRNKGNFPGRFSGRQFSNSRSEMNVSTLELGDSALYLCASSYDNTQYFGPGTRLTVL.

By sample fraction, this clonotype is large. The J gene is TRBJ1-5, the V gene TRBV7-9, with TRBD1 matching 7 bases. Trimming took 8 bases from V and 7 from J; bases not matched to a gene: 5. Germline V gives CDR1 SEHNR, CDR2 FQNEAQ (reference sequence). The CDR3 runs 12 residues. The CDR3 sequence: CASAQGSQPQHF. CDR3 coding DNA: TGTGCCAGCGCACAGGGGAGCCAGCCCCAGCATTTT.

Relative to its sample, this clonotype is medium-sized. The gene calls are TRBV7-8 and TRBJ1-2, with D perhaps matching TRBD1 (5 bases). The V gene's germline CDR1 is SGHVS and CDR2 FQNEAQ. Trimming cost V 5 bases and J 4 bases, with 11 bases left between them. This CDR3 is built from 13 residues. CDR3 coding DNA: TGTGCCAGCAGCCGAGGCAGGGCCTATGGCTACACCTTC. Amino acid sequence: CASSRGRAYGYTF.

The table lists this clonotype with many counts. V and J are TRBV7-2 and TRBJ2-3; D uncertain. Germline V gene lookup returns CDR1 SGHTA and CDR2 FQGNSA. V was cut by 3 bases and J by 2 bases, with 9 bases left in between. The CDR3 has 14 amino acids. Here the CDR3 DNA reads TGTGCCAGCAGCTTCGACCGATACACAGATACGCAGTATTTT. Amino acid sequence: CASSFDRYTDTQYF.

In its sample, this clonotype was seen many times. CDR3 amino acids: CASSLEAGLGTF. For the CDR3, the DNA is TGTGCCAGCAGCTTGGAAGCGGGGTTGGGCACCTTC. The chain has TRBV5-4 and TRBJ1-2; D is undetermined. Germline-derived CDR1 and CDR2 are SGHNT and YYREEE (reference sequence). Trimming took off 0 bases at V and 13 bases at J, with 13 bases between the two ends. The CDR3 has 12 amino acids.

This clonotype appeared many times. This sequence joins TRBV7-9 and TRBJ2-2; TRBD1 agrees at 12 bases. The germline V gene has CDR1 SEHNR and CDR2 FQNEAQ (reference sequence). CDR3 length equals 17 residues. The V segment lost 4 bases and the J segment 3 bases; nucleotides outside the gene matches: 6. Here the CDR3 reads CASSSRDRGPDTGELFF. The CDR3 DNA sequence: TGTGCCAGCAGCTCCCGGGACAGGGGGCCTGACACCGGGGAGCTGTTTTTT.

By its share, this clonotype is medium-sized. J is TRBJ2-3 and V is TRBV9; 9 positions agree with TRBD2. The CDR3 has 14 residues. CDR1 and CDR2 (germline): SGDLS, YYNGEE. V gave up 3 bases and J gave up 8 bases; unmatched junction bases: 7. The CDR3 protein is CASSAEPGLATQYF. DNA for the CDR3: TGTGCCAGCAGCGCCGAACCGGGACTAGCTACGCAGTATTTT.

This clonotype is deemed medium-sized. The chain carries TRBV5-1 and TRBJ2-5, with 7 bases fitting TRBD1. V shed 3 bases, J shed 4 bases, and the junction held 6 bases outside the gene matches. The CDR3 is made up of 14 amino acids. In germline, CDR1 is SGHRS, CDR2 YFSETQ. This CDR3 reads CASSSGTEGETQYF. DNA of the CDR3: TGCGCCAGCAGCTCCGGGACAGAAGGAGAGACCCAGTACTTC.

By share of the sample, this clonotype is medium-sized. The chain uses TRBV3-1 and TRBJ2-7; D not certain. Germline assignment: CDR1 LGHDT and CDR2 YNNKEL (reference sequence). The CDR3 spans 13 residues. Deletions cut 4 bases from V and 3 bases from J, with 10 bases between. CDR3 residues: CASSLGNFYEQYF. The CDR3 bases are TGTGCCAGCAGCCTAGGGAATTTCTACGAGCAGTACTTC.

This clonotype is medium-sized by share. The rearrangement uses TRBV12-3 or TRBV12-4 and TRBJ2-3; no definite D call. Trimming cost V 6 bases and J 10 bases, with 11 bases left between them. This CDR3 contains 11 residues. The CDR3 protein is CASRAGAPQYF. The CDR3 region has the DNA TGTGCCAGCAGAGCAGGAGCCCCGCAGTATTTT.

By share of the sample, this clonotype is medium-sized. The chain recombines TRBV28 with TRBJ1-5, with D possibly being TRBD1 (6 bases). Germline V gene sequence: CDR1 MDHEN, CDR2 SYDVKM. V was trimmed by 5 bases and J by 0 bases, leaving 11 bases between them. This CDR3 comprises 15 residues. CDR3 DNA: TGTGCCAGCAGTGCTACAGGGATTAGCAATCAGCCCCAGCATTTT. It specifies CASSATGISNQPQHF.

In this sample, this clonotype is medium-sized. DNA for the CDR3: TGTGCCATCAGTGTGGACAAGAACTATGGCTACACCTTC. Translating gives CAISVDKNYGYTF. V usage is TRBV10-3 and J usage is TRBJ1-2, with a weak D call TRBD1 (5 bases). V lost 4 bases, J lost 2 bases, and 8 bases lay in between. The CDR3 is made up of 13 amino acids. The germline V gene encodes CDR1 ENHRY and CDR2 SYGVKD.

This clonotype turned up a few times. The chain combines TRBV4-3 with TRBJ1-1; maybe TRBD1 (5 bases). The CDR3 consists of 15 residues. Germline CDR1 and CDR2: LGHNA and YSLEER. V was cut by 4 bases and J by 1 base, with 13 bases left in between. CDR3 loop: CASSPLGQPNTEAFF. The CDR3 DNA reads TGCGCCAGCAGCCCTTTGGGGCAGCCGAACACTGAAGCTTTCTTT.

This clonotype is medium-sized by share. V usage is TRBV13 and J usage is TRBJ1-2; D unresolved. Trimming stripped 0 bases from V and 5 bases from J, with 7 bases between. Per the germline V gene, CDR1 is PRHDT and CDR2 is FYEKMQ (reference sequence). CDR3 length: 13 residues. The CDR3 spells CASSLGTKYGYTF. The CDR3, as DNA: TGTGCCAGCAGCTTAGGCACGAAGTATGGCTACACCTTC.

In its sample, this clonotype is medium-sized. The chain uses TRBV5-5 and TRBJ2-1; a weak D match, TRBD2 (6 bases). This CDR3 has 18 amino acids. Trimming took off 2 bases at V and 0 bases at J, with 18 bases between the two ends. The V gene's germline CDR1 is SGHKS and CDR2 YYEKEE (reference sequence). The CDR3 sequence is CASSFRSKRASSYNEQFF. The DNA of the CDR3 is TGTGCCAGCAGCTTTCGATCTAAGCGGGCGAGCTCCTACAATGAGCAGTTCTTC.

This clonotype has at least ten counts. The chain employs TRBV9 and TRBJ2-3, with D maybe TRBD2 (6 bases). CDR1 and CDR2 from the germline V gene are SGDLS and YYNGEE. This CDR3 is built from 14 residues. V was cut by 0 bases and J by 4 bases, with 9 bases left in between. The CDR3 DNA is TGTGCCAGCAGCGTAGGCGGGGACTCAGATACGCAGTATTTT. Its protein product is CASSVGGDSDTQYF.

On this clonotype: The junction does not match germline at one end; this may be a read error. The chain couples TRBV20-1 to TRBJ1-6; no reliable D call. CDR3 length: 14 amino acids. Germline lookup yields CDR1 DFQATT and CDR2 SNEGSKA (reference sequence). The CDR3 is CSARGATDNSSLHF. The CDR3 nucleotides read TGCAGTGCTAGAGGGGCCACAGATAATTCATCCCTCCACTTT.

This clonotype has ten or more counts. The V call is TRBV28, the J call TRBJ2-7, with no clear D. This CDR3 region has 11 residues. The germline V and J ends were trimmed by 6 bases and 4 bases, with 7 bases remaining between them. Germline loops: CDR1 MDHEN, CDR2 SYDVKM. The CDR3 DNA reads as TGTGCCAGCAGCCATACGTACGAGCAGTACTTC. Its translation: CASSHTYEQYF.

The sample holds many counts of this clonotype. This chain joins TRBV7-4 and TRBJ2-6, with 7 bases identical to TRBD1. V was clipped by 3 bases and J by 4 bases; unmatched bases: 6. The CDR3 is made up of 16 amino acids. Germline CDR1 SGHVT, CDR2 SQSDAQ. The CDR3 DNA reads TGTGCCAGCAGCTTGGCAGGGGGAAGCGGGGCCAACGTCCTGACTTTC. As protein: CASSLAGGSGANVLTF.

This chain links TRBV6-5 with TRBJ1-6; TRBD1 is a possible D gene (5 bases). The CDR3 totals 16 residues. Germline V gene sequence: CDR1 MNHEY, CDR2 SVGAGI. Trimming pared 6 bases from V and 3 bases from J, leaving 15 bases between. CDR3 loop: CASSPGDLHYNSPLHF. The DNA of the CDR3 is TGTGCCAGCAGCCCGGGGGACCTACACTATAATTCACCCCTCCACTTT.

The chain links TRBV7-9 to TRBJ2-7; 9 nucleotides line up with TRBD2. The germline V gene has CDR1 SEHNR and CDR2 FQNEAQ (reference sequence). Trimming removed 1 base from V and 3 bases from J; junction bases left unmatched: 4. This CDR3 has 15 amino acids. DNA of the CDR3: TGTGCCAGCAGCTTAGTAGCGGGGGCCTTCTACGAGCAGTACTTC. Protein: CASSLVAGAFYEQYF.

In this sample, this clonotype is medium-sized. The chain links TRBV27 to TRBJ2-4, with D possibly TRBD2 on 5 matching bases. This CDR3 has 16 residues. Trimming left V 8 bases short and J 1 base short, with 18 bases between. In germline, CDR1 is MNHEY, CDR2 SMNVEV (reference sequence). CDR3 nucleotides: TGTGCCAGCCCTCCCCCCGGGAATCGGGCCAAAAACATTCAGTACTTC. Its protein is CASPPPGNRAKNIQYF.

By proportion, this clonotype is medium-sized. This chain connects TRBV10-3 to TRBJ1-2, with D perhaps TRBD1 (6 bases). The CDR3 covers 12 residues. Trimming removed 4 bases at V and 8 bases at J, with 11 bases between. The germline CDR1 and CDR2 sequences are ENHRY and SYGVKD. The CDR3 loop is CAISVAGVGYTF. CDR3 nucleotides: TGTGCCATCAGTGTCGCAGGGGTCGGCTACACCTTC.

This clonotype rates as medium-sized. The V call is TRBV7-9, the J call TRBJ1-1; D gene unclear. Germline loops: CDR1 SEHNR, CDR2 FQNEAQ (reference sequence). V lost 1 base and J lost 1, with 13 bases in between. The CDR3 is made up of 16 amino acids. In nucleotides, the CDR3 is TGTGCCAGCAGCTTAGGACGTGGGCGACAGAACACTGAAGCTTTCTTT. It is translated as CASSLGRGRQNTEAFF.

This clonotype counts as medium-sized (0.01 to 0.1%). The chain carries TRBV19 and TRBJ2-1; a weak D match, TRBD1 (5 bases). Germline lookup yields CDR1 LNHDA and CDR2 SQIVND (reference sequence). The CDR3 length is 15 residues. Deletions cut 6 bases from V and 4 bases from J, with 16 bases between. CDR3 protein: CASSATANLYNEQFF. CDR3 bases: TGTGCCAGTAGCGCGACAGCGAACCTTTACAATGAGCAGTTCTTC.

In its sample, this clonotype was seen a few times. At one of its ends the junction is not consistent with the germline gene, which may arise from a read error. V usage is TRBV20-1 and J usage is TRBJ1-4; D possibly corresponds to TRBD1 (6 bases). The CDR3 has 13 amino acids. Germline V gives CDR1 DFQATT, CDR2 SNEGSKA (reference sequence). CDR3 DNA sequence: TGCAGTACTAGTTCCGGACAGCGAGAAAAACTGTTTTTT. This encodes CSTSSGQREKLFF.

By proportion, this clonotype is medium-sized (0.01 to 0.1%). The chain carries TRBV6-2 or TRBV6-3 and TRBJ1-1; possibly TRBD1 for D (5 bases). Germline-derived CDR1 and CDR2 are MNHEY and SVGEGT. CDR3 size: 17 residues. Between the trimmed V and J ends, which lost 7 bases and 4 bases, there was a span of 25 bases. This CDR3 reads CASNNPLGRGGSTEAFF. The CDR3 nucleotides read TGTGCCAGCAATAACCCCCTCGGGAGGGGCGGAAGCACTGAAGCTTTCTTT.

This clonotype was counted ten times or more. The chain couples TRBV2 to TRBJ2-6, with 8 nucleotides matching TRBD1. The length of the CDR3 is 15 residues. The germline V gene encodes CDR1 SNHLY and CDR2 FYNNEI. V was clipped by 8 bases and J by 1 base; unmatched bases: 4. CDR3 sequence (DNA): TGTGCCAGCGGGGACAGGATATCTGGGGCCAACGTCCTGACTTTC. Translation gives CASGDRISGANVLTF.